The clone carrying this T cell receptor (beta chain) was counted many times. What it binds is unknown. A universal primer site was incorporated via template switching, and the cDNA contained unique molecular identifiers. Using its own MiXCR run on the 5' RACE reads, TCRdb lists one record per CDR3 protein. The table includes roughly 630,000 distinct CDR3 sequences, just over 7% detected once. These data are taken from a study of identical twins. Study-level points and caveats: Analyses of zero insertions could be partly confounded by invariant MAIT and iNKT cells.

The germline V gene encodes CDR1 SGHRS and CDR2 YFSETQ. The CDR3 covers 15 residues. Trimming cost V 4 bases and J 4 bases, with 16 bases left between them. Every one of the donors was a healthy Caucasian. This sample was shared with a second study, whose subject was yellow fever vaccine responses in identical twins. This second study says: Reported findings indicate that twins' vaccine T cell responses seemed partially convergent, partially personalized.

The rearrangement links TRBV5-1 to TRBJ2-3; D may correspond to TRBD1 or TRBD2 (6 bases each). The clonotype originates from a woman between 18 and 29 years old in good health. Sequencing was carried out using PBMCs. CDR3 DNA: TGCGCCAGCAGCATCGGAGGGGGGAGAGCAGATACGCAGTATTTT. It specifies CASSIGGGRADTQYF.